Following are 27 T cell receptor beta chains from one sample sequenced in a study of CD8 T cells in ankylosing spondylitis. TCRdb itself ran the 5' RACE reads through MiXCR, one entry per CDR3 protein. The sample has about 400,000 distinct CDR3 sequences, approximately 20% seen once. Sequencing was done on a sample of blood, either unsorted or a sorted T cell fraction (not recorded which). Receptors were obtained from a male donor with ankylosing spondylitis or in good health (not recorded which).

V gene TRBV7-3 combines with J gene TRBJ2-2; D possibly matches TRBD1 or TRBD2 (5 bases each). The germline CDR1 and CDR2 sequences are SGHTA and FQGTGA. V dropped 2 bases and J dropped 3 bases, with 7 bases sitting between them. This CDR3 has 14 residues. CDR3 DNA: TGTGCCAGCAGCTTATCGGGACACACCGGGGAGCTGTTTTTT. Protein product: CASSLSGHTGELFF.

This clonotype came up a few times. This chain connects TRBV6-2 or TRBV6-3 to TRBJ2-1; 12 bases are shared with TRBD2. In germline, CDR1 is MNHEY, CDR2 SVGEGT. CDR3 size: 18 residues. Losses at the gene ends were 2 bases for V and 2 bases for J; bases not matched to a gene: 7. The CDR3 sequence: CASSYSLAGGPPYNEQFF. Here the CDR3 DNA reads TGTGCCAGCAGTTACAGCCTAGCGGGGGGGCCCCCCTACAATGAGCAGTTCTTC.

This clonotype was counted only a few times. V usage is TRBV12-3 or TRBV12-4 and J usage is TRBJ2-7, with D tentatively TRBD1 (5 bases). V lost 5 bases, J lost 6 bases, and 17 bases lay in between. The CDR3 loop spans 14 amino acids. The CDR3 spells CASSPDSWIGEQYF. The CDR3 region has the DNA TGTGCCAGCAGTCCAGACAGTTGGATTGGCGAGCAGTACTTC.

The chain links TRBV12-3 or TRBV12-4 to TRBJ2-7; TRBD1 might be the D (5 bases). CDR3 length: 14 residues. Trimming took off 2 bases at V and 3 bases at J, with 11 bases between the two ends. CDR3 residues: CASSLRDSIYEQYF. In nucleotides, the CDR3 is TGTGCCAGCAGTTTACGAGACAGCATCTACGAGCAGTACTTC.

V usage is TRBV20-1 and J usage is TRBJ2-2; maybe TRBD2 (6 bases). CDR3 length: 14 amino acids. The germline V gene encodes CDR1 DFQATT and CDR2 SNEGSKA (reference sequence). The V and J ends lost 0 bases and 6 bases respectively, with 11 bases between them. CDR3 nucleotides: TGCAGTGCTAGAGATCGGAGGGAGGCCGGGGAGCTGTTTTTT. Protein: CSARDRREAGELFF.

This chain uses TRBV30 with TRBJ2-1; TRBD1 matches 10 bases. Germline CDR1 reads GTSNPN; CDR2 reads SVGIG (reference sequence). V shed 2 bases and J 7 bases; nucleotides not matched to a gene: 8. This CDR3 is 15 amino acids long. The CDR3 reads CAWSPAGTGVNEQFF. As DNA, the CDR3 is TGTGCCTGGAGTCCGGCCGGGACAGGGGTGAATGAGCAGTTCTTC. Based on the CDR3 plus reference TRBV30 and TRBJ2-1, the full variable domain is SQTIHQWPATLVQPVGSPLSLECTVEGTSNPNLYWYRQAAGRGLQLLFYSVGIGQISSEVPQNLSASRPQDRQFILSSKKLLLSDSGFYLCAWSPAGTGVNEQFFGPGTRLTVL.

The chain is built from TRBV12-3 or TRBV12-4 and TRBJ2-7; D tentatively fits TRBD1 or TRBD2 (5 bases each). V was pared by 1 base and J by 7 bases, with 11 bases between. The CDR3 covers 13 residues. The CDR3 bases are TGTGCCAGCAGTTTAGGGGACCCCAGGGAGCAGTACTTC. Translated, it gives CASSLGDPREQYF.

The V and J genes are TRBV12-5 and TRBJ2-5, with 10 bases that match TRBD1. J was trimmed by 5 bases and V by 4 bases; bases with no gene match: 7. The CDR3 consists of 15 residues. Germline V CDR1 and CDR2: LGHNT, FRNRAP. This CDR3 reads CASGYQDRGSETQYF. DNA for the CDR3: TGTGCTAGTGGTTACCAGGACAGGGGGAGCGAGACCCAGTACTTC.

The DNA of the CDR3 is TGCAGCGTTGAAGGCGGGACGTACCAAGAGACCCAGTACTTC. Translation gives CSVEGGTYQETQYF. The rearrangement links TRBV29-1 to TRBJ2-5; D is possibly TRBD2 (6 bases). Trimming cost V 1 base and J 0 bases, with 9 bases left between them. The CDR3 totals 14 residues. The germline V gene has CDR1 SQVTM and CDR2 ANQGSEA. Supplemented by reference TRBV29-1 and TRBJ2-5, the full variable domain reads SAVISQKPSRDICQRGTSLTIQCQVDSQVTMMFWYRQQPGQSLTLIATANQGSEATYESGFVIDKFPISRPNLTFSTLTVSNMSPEDSSIYLCSVEGGTYQETQYFGPGTRLLVL.

This clonotype was counted only a few times. The genes are TRBV28 and TRBJ1-5; tentative D call: TRBD1 (5 bases). V gave up 9 bases and J gave up 6 bases, with 12 bases separating them. The germline V gene encodes CDR1 MDHEN and CDR2 SYDVKM. CDR3 length equals 12 residues. CDR3 nucleotides: TGTGCCAGTGCTGGGGACGGTCAGCCCCAGCATTTT. Its translation: CASAGDGQPQHF.

This sequence joins TRBV20-1 and TRBJ2-7; no clear D. This CDR3 has 12 amino acids. Germline V lookup: CDR1 DFQATT, CDR2 SNEGSKA (reference sequence). The germline V and J ends were trimmed by 3 bases and 0 bases, with 6 bases remaining between them. CDR3 sequence: CSARSDSYEQYF. The CDR3 bases are TGCAGTGCTAGGTCAGACTCCTACGAGCAGTACTTC.

This clonotype was counted a few times. The J gene is TRBJ2-3, the V gene TRBV5-4; perhaps TRBD2 as D (5 bases). V was clipped by 3 bases and J by 3 bases, with 11 bases between them. Germline V CDR1 and CDR2: SGHNT, YYREEE (reference sequence). CDR3 length: 14 residues. This CDR3 reads CASSSLEGTDTQYF. CDR3 in DNA: TGTGCCAGCAGCTCTCTCGAGGGAACAGATACGCAGTATTTT.

CDR3 residues: CASSWGQTNTGELFF. The CDR3 DNA is TGTGCCAGCAGCTGGGGACAGACGAACACCGGGGAGCTGTTTTTT. The chain uses TRBV7-9 and TRBJ2-2; TRBD1 matches at 7 bases. Germline V CDR1 and CDR2: SEHNR, FQNEAQ (reference sequence). This CDR3 has 15 residues. The junction had 2 bases not matched to a gene; V was cut back by 4 bases and J by 0 bases.

The chain joins TRBV12-3 or TRBV12-4 to TRBJ2-2; D is undetermined. The CDR3 is 13 residues long. Trimming cost V 0 bases and J 7 bases, with 6 bases left between them. CDR3 amino acids: CASSLAVGGELFF. The CDR3 DNA reads as TGTGCCAGCAGTTTAGCGGTAGGCGGGGAGCTGTTTTTT.

The chain carries TRBV30 and TRBJ2-2; tentatively, D is TRBD2 (6 bases). The CDR3 is 15 amino acids. Germline values: CDR1 GTSNPN, CDR2 SVGIG (reference sequence). V was clipped by 4 bases and J by 1 base, with 13 bases between them. CDR3 bases: TGTGCCTGGACCCCGGGACTTCTGAACACCGGGGAGCTGTTTTTT. This codes for CAWTPGLLNTGELFF.

V is TRBV4-1 and J is TRBJ1-1; tentative D call: TRBD1 (6 bases). The CDR3 is made up of 13 amino acids. Trimming removed 7 bases from V and 2 bases from J, with 11 bases in between. CDR1 and CDR2 (germline): MGHRA, YSYEKL. CDR3 in amino acids: CASTPGGNTEAFF. In DNA, the CDR3 is TGCGCCAGCACACCTGGGGGCAACACTGAAGCTTTCTTT.

The chain recombines TRBV18 with TRBJ2-5; 8 nucleotides line up with TRBD2. From germline, CDR1 is KGHSH and CDR2 LQKENI. Trimming removed 3 bases from V and 2 bases from J; junction bases left unmatched: 5. CDR3 size: 15 residues. CDR3 residues: CASSPELAAQETQYF. Written as DNA, the CDR3 is TGTGCCAGCTCACCCGAACTAGCGGCGCAAGAGACCCAGTACTTC.

This sequence joins TRBV4-1 and TRBJ1-1, with 12 positions matching TRBD1. Germline lookup yields CDR1 MGHRA and CDR2 YSYEKL. The CDR3 extends over 16 amino acids. V dropped 2 bases and J dropped 4; count of bases not matched to a gene: 5. CDR3 amino acids: CASSQSGDRGLTEAFF. The DNA of the CDR3 is TGCGCCAGCAGCCAAAGTGGGGACAGGGGGCTCACTGAAGCTTTCTTT.

The V and J genes are TRBV2 and TRBJ2-2; TRBD2 agrees at 8 bases. CDR1 is SNHLY and CDR2 is FYNNEI in the germline V gene. The junction had 12 bases not matched to a gene; V was cut back by 0 bases and J by 9 bases. The CDR3 spans 17 residues. CDR3 residues: CASSEASSGGVGWELFF. The CDR3 nucleotides read TGTGCCAGCAGTGAAGCCTCCTCCGGGGGGGTCGGCTGGGAGCTGTTTTTT.

This clonotype appeared many times. V usage is TRBV12-3 or TRBV12-4 and J usage is TRBJ2-7; D unresolved. The ends were cut back, 5 bases at V and 2 bases at J, with 7 bases in the middle. The CDR3 is 12 amino acids. CDR3: CASSPSPYEQYF. CDR3 bases: TGTGCCAGCAGTCCGTCCCCCTACGAGCAGTACTTC.

The CDR3 region is CASSVDRASSDIQYF. The CDR3 coding sequence is TGTGCCAGCAGCGTTGACAGGGCCAGTTCAGACATTCAGTACTTC. The chain carries TRBV9 and TRBJ2-4; TRBD1 agrees at 7 bases. Germline V gives CDR1 SGDLS, CDR2 YYNGEE. The ends lost 2 bases at V and 8 bases at J; junction bases unmatched: 10. The CDR3 consists of 15 residues.

A few counts support this clonotype. This chain joins TRBV14 and TRBJ2-1; D possibly corresponds to TRBD2 (6 bases). This CDR3 comprises 15 residues. The germline V and J ends were trimmed by 10 bases and 1 base, with 17 bases remaining between them. Germline V gives CDR1 SGHDN, CDR2 FVKESK. This CDR3 is CATNRPAGSYNEQFF. The CDR3 DNA sequence: TGTGCCACCAACAGACCGGCGGGGTCCTACAATGAGCAGTTCTTC.

This clonotype was seen only a few times. The gene calls are TRBV20-1 and TRBJ1-2; 12 nucleotides match TRBD1. The germline V gene has CDR1 DFQATT and CDR2 SNEGSKA (reference sequence). This CDR3 is 14 amino acids long. With V trimmed by 6 bases and J by 3 bases, 5 bases remained unmatched. The CDR3 DNA reads as TGCAGTGCCAAGGGACAGGGGGCGGACTATGGCTACACCTTC. Its protein product is CSAKGQGADYGYTF.

This clonotype showed up just once. The J gene is TRBJ2-7, the V gene TRBV6-1; D gene ambiguous. Trimming stripped 1 base from V and 0 bases from J, with 7 bases between. This CDR3 has 14 amino acids. Germline V gene sequence: CDR1 MNHNS, CDR2 SASEGT. CDR3 protein: CASSEVQYSYEQYF. The CDR3 region has the DNA TGTGCCAGCAGTGAAGTCCAGTACTCCTACGAGCAGTACTTC.

This clonotype was detected a few times. The rearrangement uses TRBV4-2 and TRBJ2-1; no clear D gene. The germline gives CDR1 LGHNA, CDR2 YNFKEQ. The CDR3 length is 15 residues. The V end lost 3 bases, the J end lost 0 bases, and 9 bases lay between the germline ends. The CDR3 loop reads CASSQTLSSYNEQFF. As DNA, the CDR3 is TGTGCCAGCAGCCAGACACTGAGCTCCTACAATGAGCAGTTCTTC.

This clonotype was observed a handful of times. This sequence joins TRBV11-2 and TRBJ2-7; no clear D gene. Germline V gives CDR1 SGHAT, CDR2 FQNNGV. The V end lost 4 bases, the J end lost 6 bases, and 10 bases lay between the germline ends. The CDR3 sequence is 12 residues long. The chain's CDR3 is CASSSLMGEQYF. In DNA form, the CDR3 reads TGTGCCAGCAGCTCCCTCATGGGCGAGCAGTACTTC.

The V call is TRBV7-8, the J call TRBJ2-3, with D hard to call. Trimming removed 5 bases from V and 4 bases from J, with 7 bases in between. The CDR3 covers 12 residues. The germline gives CDR1 SGHVS, CDR2 FQNEAQ. CDR3 residues: CASSTGADTQYF. For the CDR3, the DNA is TGTGCCAGCAGCACTGGCGCAGATACGCAGTATTTT.